The 21 T cell receptor beta chains below were found in one sample sequenced in a study of T cell repertoires in ileal Crohn's disease. Sequencing used immunoSEQ multiplex PCR; TCRdb keeps in-frame clones, though not all of them. The table includes roughly 16,000 clones, approximately 94% detected once. The source material was ileal tissue. The origin of the receptors is an adult with Crohn's disease.

The CDR3 spells CASSPGHQETQYF. CDR3 DNA sequence: TGTGCCAGCTCACCGGGACATCAAGAGACCCAGTACTTC. V and J are TRBV18 and TRBJ2-5, with D possibly being TRBD1 (6 bases). Germline CDR1 KGHSH, CDR2 LQKENI. Between the trimmed V and J ends, which lost 3 bases and 2 bases, there was a span of 7 bases. The CDR3 has 13 residues.

V gene TRBV5-4 combines with J gene TRBJ2-7, with 10 bases aligning to TRBD2. The V gene end was trimmed by 2 bases and the J gene end by 4 bases; junction bases not matched to a gene: 6. The CDR3 totals 15 residues. The V gene's germline CDR1 is SGHNT and CDR2 YYREEE (reference sequence). The CDR3 DNA sequence: TGTGCCAGCAGCTTACCAGGACTAGCGGCTTACGAGCAGTACTTC. This codes for CASSLPGLAAYEQYF.

This chain uses TRBV6-1 with TRBJ2-7; D unresolved. The CDR3 runs 11 residues. Germline-derived CDR1 and CDR2 are MNHNS and SASEGT. Between the trimmed V and J ends, which lost 6 bases and 5 bases, there was a span of 8 bases. For the CDR3, the DNA is TGTGCCAGCAGCCTCCGGGACGAGCAGTACTTC. It translates to CASSLRDEQYF.

This chain links TRBV7-8 with TRBJ2-2; 10 positions match TRBD2. The CDR3 covers 20 residues. CDR1 SGHVS and CDR2 FQNEAQ come from the germline V gene. Trimming took 0 bases from V and 4 from J; bases not matched to a gene: 14. CDR3 bases: TGTGCCAGCAGCTTAGCTCGGGGTAGCGGGGGGCCTTCGGGCACCGGGGAGCTGTTTTTT. Its protein product is CASSLARGSGGPSGTGELFF.

The CDR3: CASSYDPDRVLAEAFF. CDR3 sequence (DNA): TGTGCCAGCAGTTACGATCCCGACAGGGTGCTCGCTGAAGCTTTCTTT. This rearrangement joins TRBV6-5 to TRBJ1-1; 7 nucleotides align to TRBD1. J was trimmed by 6 bases and V by 2 bases; bases with no gene match: 12. CDR3 length: 16 amino acids. Germline lookup yields CDR1 MNHEY and CDR2 SVGAGI.

The chain uses TRBV7-8 and TRBJ2-2; TRBD2 aligns across 7 bases. The CDR3 sequence is 16 residues long. With V trimmed by 2 bases and J by 1 base, 4 bases remained unmatched. Germline values: CDR1 SGHVS, CDR2 FQNEAQ. CDR3 in amino acids: CASSLFGGGNTGELFF. CDR3 DNA sequence: TGTGCCAGCAGCTTATTCGGCGGGGGGAACACCGGGGAGCTGTTTTTT.

The J gene is TRBJ1-5, the V gene TRBV11-2, with no clear D. This CDR3 spans 16 amino acids. The ends were cut back, 1 base at V and 2 bases at J, with 12 bases in the middle. CDR1 is SGHAT, CDR2 FQNNGV, per germline. The DNA for the CDR3 is TGTGCCAGCAGCTTAGGCGTGGGGAGTGGCAATCAGCCCCAGCATTTT. Protein: CASSLGVGSGNQPQHF.

The chain is built from TRBV5-8 and TRBJ1-2, with TRBD1 as a possible D gene (5 bases). This CDR3 region has 14 residues. V lost 1 base to trimming and J lost 4 bases, with 11 bases between them. From germline, CDR1 is SGHTS and CDR2 YDEGEE. The CDR3 region has the DNA TGTGCCAGCAGCTTGCCTGACAGTCTCTATGGCTACACCTTC. It is translated as CASSLPDSLYGYTF.

This chain links TRBV6-1 with TRBJ1-1; tentatively, D is TRBD1 (6 bases). The germline V gene has CDR1 MNHNS and CDR2 SASEGT. The germline V and J ends were trimmed by 11 bases and 9 bases, with 13 bases remaining between them. This CDR3 is 10 amino acids long. In DNA form, the CDR3 reads TGTGCCGGGAGGGGGTTGAAAGCTTTCTTT. Translating gives CAGRGLKAFF.

CDR3 sequence reads: CASSQMGGWTEAFF. CDR3 in DNA: TGTGCCAGCAGTCAGATGGGGGGTTGGACTGAAGCTTTCTTT. This chain connects TRBV2 to TRBJ1-1, with a possible D match to TRBD1 (5 bases). The germline CDR1 and CDR2 sequences are SNHLY and FYNNEI. V lost 5 bases and J lost 5, with 15 bases in between. The CDR3 has 14 amino acids.

This clone was observed once. The chain links TRBV11-2 to TRBJ1-5; 7 bases align to TRBD1. The trim removed 6 bases at V and 7 bases at J, leaving 9 bases unmatched. In germline, CDR1 is SGHAT, CDR2 FQNNGV. The CDR3 runs to 14 residues. The CDR3 loop is CASSVTGVGQPQHF. For the CDR3, the DNA is TGTGCCAGCAGTGTTACAGGGGTGGGACAGCCCCAGCATTTT.

The sample holds a few counts of this clone. The rearrangement links TRBV19 to TRBJ1-3; D remains unclear. Trimming took 7 bases from V and 3 from J, leaving 16 bases between them. Germline lookup yields CDR1 LNHDA and CDR2 SQIVND (reference sequence). CDR3 length: 15 residues. The CDR3 DNA is TGTGCCAGTACTGATTCCACTGTCTTTGGAAACACCATATATTTT. This translates into CASTDSTVFGNTIYF. Together with reference TRBV19 and TRBJ1-3, the CDR3 gives the full variable domain: DGGITQSPKYLFRKEGQNVTLSCEQNLNHDAMYWYRQDPGQGLRLIYYSQIVNDFQKGDIAEGYSVSREKKESFPLTVTSAQKNPTAFYLCASTDSTVFGNTIYFGEGSWLTVV.

The chain recombines TRBV7-8 with TRBJ2-7; 8 nucleotides agree with TRBD1. Trimming cost V 3 bases and J 3 bases; bases outside gene matches: 7. The germline CDR1 and CDR2 sequences are SGHVS and FQNEAQ. CDR3 size: 15 residues. The DNA of the CDR3 is TGTGCCAGCAGCTTTTTGACAGGGGTGGACTACGAGCAGTACTTC. It specifies CASSFLTGVDYEQYF.

In this sample, this clone turned up once. J is TRBJ2-5 and V is TRBV7-6, with a tentative D call TRBD1 (6 bases). This CDR3 spans 15 amino acids. The V gene lost 1 base and the J gene lost 1 base, with 10 bases spanning the gap. The germline V gene encodes CDR1 SGHVS and CDR2 FNYEAQ. This CDR3 is CASSLGRGPQETQYF. The CDR3 DNA sequence: TGTGCCAGCAGCTTAGGCAGGGGCCCCCAAGAGACCCAGTACTTC. Filled out from reference TRBV7-6 and TRBJ2-5, the complete variable domain reads GAGVSQSPRYKVTKRGQDVALRCDPISGHVSLYWYRQALGQGPEFLTYFNYEAQQDKSGLPNDRFSAERPEGSISTLTIQRTEQRDSAMYRCASSLGRGPQETQYFGPGTRLLVL.

The V call is TRBV7-2, the J call TRBJ2-7; perhaps TRBD1 as D (6 bases). The CDR3 is 16 residues long. Germline lookup yields CDR1 SGHTA and CDR2 FQGNSA. V was pared by 1 base and J by 3 bases, with 16 bases between. The CDR3 here is CASSLEYGFRGYEQYF. DNA for the CDR3: TGTGCCAGCAGCTTAGAGTACGGTTTCAGGGGCTACGAGCAGTACTTC. Full variable domain (outside the CDR3, taken from reference TRBV7-2 and TRBJ2-7): GAGVSQSPSNKVTEKGKDVELRCDPISGHTALYWYRQSLGQGLEFLIYFQGNSAPDKSGLPSDRFSAERTGGSVSTLTIQRTQQEDSAVYLCASSLEYGFRGYEQYFGPGTRLTVT.

The V call is TRBV9, the J call TRBJ2-3; D is ambiguous. Germline V gene sequence: CDR1 SGDLS, CDR2 YYNGEE. The CDR3 runs to 15 residues. V lost 2 bases, J lost 2 bases, and 12 bases lay in between. CDR3 region: CASSVGSNPTDTQYF. The CDR3 nucleotides read TGTGCCAGCAGCGTCGGGTCCAATCCCACAGATACGCAGTATTTT.

This clone was recorded once. The chain employs TRBV19 and TRBJ1-5; D is uncertain. The CDR3 consists of 16 residues. Trimming took off 3 bases at V and 3 bases at J, with 15 bases between the two ends. Germline V gene sequence: CDR1 LNHDA, CDR2 SQIVND (reference sequence). CDR3 protein: CASSIVRLTPNQPQHF. The CDR3 nucleotides read TGTGCCAGTAGTATTGTCAGGCTAACCCCCAATCAGCCCCAGCATTTT.

This clone has a single count. This CDR3 reads CASSLDRINYGYTF. The CDR3 region has the DNA TGTGCCAGCAGCTTGGACAGGATTAACTATGGCTACACCTTC. The V and J genes are TRBV5-4 and TRBJ1-2; D might be TRBD1 (5 bases). V was pared by 0 bases and J by 1 base, with 7 bases between. Germline V CDR1 and CDR2: SGHNT, YYREEE (reference sequence). There are 14 residues in the CDR3. Full variable domain (remainder filled in from reference TRBV5-4 and TRBJ1-2): ETGVTQSPTHLIKTRGQQVTLRCSSQSGHNTVSWYQQALGQGPQFIFQYYREEENGRGNFPPRFSGLQFPNYSSELNVNALELDDSALYLCASSLDRINYGYTFGSGTRLTVV.

In DNA form, the CDR3 reads TGTGCCTGGAGTCCCACTGTTCGAAACGAAGCTTTCTTT. Encoded protein: CAWSPTVRNEAFF. J is TRBJ1-1 and V is TRBV30; D is unresolved. The CDR3 runs 13 residues. V gave up 2 bases and J gave up 8 bases, with 15 bases separating them. Germline assignment: CDR1 GTSNPN and CDR2 SVGIG (reference sequence).

This rearrangement joins TRBV19 to TRBJ1-5; D remains unclear. The CDR3 spans 14 residues. The V end lost 4 bases, the J end lost 7 bases, and 14 bases lay between the germline ends. Germline CDR1 LNHDA, CDR2 SQIVND (reference sequence). CDR3: CASSTPAQSQPQHF. The CDR3 nucleotides read TGTGCCAGTAGTACTCCCGCCCAGTCCCAGCCCCAGCATTTT.

The rearrangement links TRBV4-3 to TRBJ2-7; unclear D gene. Looked up from germline, CDR1 is LGHNA and CDR2 is YSLEER. The CDR3 is 17 residues long. Trimming took 0 bases from V and 0 from J, leaving 15 bases between them. The DNA of the CDR3 is TGCGCCAGCAGCCAAGATCATACAGCCATTCCCTCCTACGAGCAGTACTTC. It translates to CASSQDHTAIPSYEQYF.